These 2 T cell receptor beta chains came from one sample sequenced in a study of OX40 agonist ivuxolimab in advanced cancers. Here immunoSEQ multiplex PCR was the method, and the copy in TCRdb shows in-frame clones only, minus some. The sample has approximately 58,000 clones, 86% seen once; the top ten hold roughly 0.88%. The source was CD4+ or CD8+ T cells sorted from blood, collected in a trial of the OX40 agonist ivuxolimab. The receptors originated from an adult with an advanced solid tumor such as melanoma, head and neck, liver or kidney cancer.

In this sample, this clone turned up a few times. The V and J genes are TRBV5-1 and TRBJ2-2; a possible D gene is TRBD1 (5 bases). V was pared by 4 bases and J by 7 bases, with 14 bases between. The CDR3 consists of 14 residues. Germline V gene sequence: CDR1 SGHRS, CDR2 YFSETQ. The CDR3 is CASSVGQSIGELFF. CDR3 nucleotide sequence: TGCGCCAGCAGCGTGGGGCAGAGTATCGGGGAGCTGTTTTTT.

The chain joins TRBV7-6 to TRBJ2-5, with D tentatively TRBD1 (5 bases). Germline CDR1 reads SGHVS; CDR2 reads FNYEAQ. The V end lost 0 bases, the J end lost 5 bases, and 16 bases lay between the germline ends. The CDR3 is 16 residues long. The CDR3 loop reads CASSLAIGGRQETQYF. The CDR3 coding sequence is TGTGCCAGCAGCTTAGCTATAGGCGGCCGACAGGAGACCCAGTACTTC.